Below, 26 T cell receptor beta chains from the same sample are listed, as sequenced in a study of neoadjuvant anti-PD-1 for oral cavity cancer. Time point denoted: after neoadjuvant nivolumab, at surgical resection. The method was immunoSEQ multiplex PCR; TCRdb's version includes in-frame clones alone and lacks a portion of them. The top ten hold approximately 3% of the sample, which has approximately 13,000 clones, about 64% seen once. The sequences come from PBMCs, collected after nivolumab (anti-PD-1) treatment. The receptors here all came from a person between 40 and 79 years old with oral cavity squamous cell carcinoma.

The chain combines TRBV9 with TRBJ2-1, with 9 bases identical to TRBD2. The junction had 12 bases not matched to a gene; V was cut back by 3 bases and J by 5 bases. The CDR3 loop spans 17 amino acids. Germline assignment: CDR1 SGDLS and CDR2 YYNGEE. The CDR3 DNA reads as TGTGCCAGCAGCGCGTGGACTAGCGCGAATGGTAACAATGAGCAGTTCTTC. The encoded protein is CASSAWTSANGNNEQFF.

This chain joins TRBV5-4 and TRBJ2-7; 8 nucleotides match TRBD1. The V segment lost 3 bases and the J segment 6 bases; nucleotides outside the gene matches: 8. CDR3 size: 14 residues. Germline CDR1 and CDR2: SGHNT and YYREEE (reference sequence). CDR3 protein: CASSWGTGMSEQYF. The CDR3 DNA follows: TGTGCCAGCAGCTGGGGGACAGGTATGAGCGAGCAGTACTTC. The full variable domain, completed using reference TRBV5-4 and TRBJ2-7, is ETGVTQSPTHLIKTRGQQVTLRCSSQSGHNTVSWYQQALGQGPQFIFQYYREEENGRGNFPPRFSGLQFPNYSSELNVNALELDDSALYLCASSWGTGMSEQYFGPGTRLTVT.

The chain is built from TRBV6-5 and TRBJ1-4, with 7 bases fitting TRBD1. Looked up from germline, CDR1 is MNHEY and CDR2 is SVGAGI. J gave up 7 bases and V 5 bases, and 7 bases lay outside the gene matches. This CDR3 is built from 14 residues. In nucleotides, the CDR3 is TGTGCCAGCAGTCCCGGGACAGTAGGTGAAAAACTGTTTTTT. Its translation: CASSPGTVGEKLFF.

This clone was recorded a few times. The genes are TRBV25-1 and TRBJ1-5, with TRBD1 matching 7 bases. There are 12 residues in the CDR3. CDR1 is MGHDK, CDR2 SYGVNS, per germline. V dropped 4 bases and J dropped 9; count of bases not matched to a gene: 3. The CDR3 loop is CASSGGTAPQHF. CDR3 nucleotides: TGTGCCAGCAGTGGGGGGACAGCGCCCCAGCATTTT.

This clone was picked up a small number of times. The rearrangement uses TRBV29-1 and TRBJ2-3; a weak D match, TRBD2 (6 bases). From germline, CDR1 is SQVTM and CDR2 ANQGSEA. V was pared by 4 bases and J by 6 bases, with 14 bases between. This CDR3 is built from 13 residues. The CDR3 region is CSVGAPGRDTQYF. CDR3 bases: TGCAGCGTTGGCGCCCCAGGGAGGGATACGCAGTATTTT.

This chain uses TRBV5-1 with TRBJ2-2; no clear D gene. The V end lost 4 bases, the J end lost 1 base, and 14 bases lay between the germline ends. This CDR3 contains 16 residues. Germline CDR1 is SGHRS and CDR2 is YFSETQ. CDR3 residues: CASSPPGGENTGELFF. CDR3 coding DNA: TGCGCCAGCAGCCCACCTGGTGGGGAGAACACCGGGGAGCTGTTTTTT.

This clone occurred a few times. The CDR3 reads CAIRAPSADYEQYF. The DNA of the CDR3 is TGTGCCATCAGGGCGCCGTCGGCGGACTACGAGCAGTACTTC. V is TRBV10-3 and J is TRBJ2-7; D is unclear. V lost 6 bases to trimming and J lost 3 bases, with 15 bases between them. Germline values: CDR1 ENHRY, CDR2 SYGVKD. The CDR3 covers 14 residues.

This clone appeared once. CDR3 region: CASSLDPRLYNEQFF. The CDR3 DNA sequence: TGTGCCAGCAGCCTCGACCCGCGGCTTTACAATGAGCAGTTCTTC. The chain has TRBV9 and TRBJ2-1, with D uncertain. Looked up from germline, CDR1 is SGDLS and CDR2 is YYNGEE. Trimming cost V 4 bases and J 4 bases, with 15 bases left between them. The CDR3 spans 15 residues. Full variable domain (missing parts from reference TRBV9 and TRBJ2-1): DSGVTQTPKHLITATGQRVTLRCSPRSGDLSVYWYQQSLDQGLQFLIQYYNGEERAKGNILERFSAQQFPDLHSELNLSSLELGDSALYFCASSLDPRLYNEQFFGPGTRLTVL.

The genes are TRBV10-2 and TRBJ2-1; 13 nucleotides line up with TRBD2. Losses at the gene ends were 10 bases for V and 7 bases for J; bases not matched to a gene: 4. This CDR3 spans 13 amino acids. Germline loops: CDR1 WSHSY, CDR2 SAAADI. The CDR3 nucleotides read TGCGCCATCCGGACTAGCGGGAGTAATGAGCAGTTCTTC. Its translation is CAIRTSGSNEQFF.

This sequence joins TRBV19 and TRBJ1-2, with 7 bases aligning to TRBD1. The CDR3 sequence is 13 residues long. The germline CDR1 and CDR2 sequences are LNHDA and SQIVND (reference sequence). Germline trimming cut 5 bases from V and 8 bases from J; bases unmatched to any gene: 8. CDR3 sequence reads: CASSFDRAGGYTF. The CDR3 DNA sequence: TGTGCCAGTAGTTTCGACAGGGCCGGAGGCTACACCTTC.

This chain uses TRBV7-2 with TRBJ2-6; D unclear. The germline CDR1 and CDR2 sequences are SGHTA and FQGNSA. V was cut by 2 bases and J by 1 base, with 6 bases left in between. This CDR3 region has 15 residues. CDR3 residues: CASSLRQSGANVLTF. The DNA for the CDR3 is TGTGCCAGCAGCTTACGGCAGTCTGGGGCCAACGTCCTGACTTTC. Full variable domain (missing parts from reference TRBV7-2 and TRBJ2-6): GAGVSQSPSNKVTEKGKDVELRCDPISGHTALYWYRQSLGQGLEFLIYFQGNSAPDKSGLPSDRFSAERTGGSVSTLTIQRTQQEDSAVYLCASSLRQSGANVLTFGAGSRLTVL.

The rearrangement joins TRBV29-1 to TRBJ2-1, with a possible D match to TRBD1 (5 bases). The CDR3 loop spans 13 amino acids. V dropped 2 bases and J dropped 8 bases, with 13 bases sitting between them. Germline V CDR1 and CDR2: SQVTM, ANQGSEA. The CDR3 bases are TGCAGCGTTGAATTAGCTGCAGGGCATGAGCAGTTCTTC. This encodes CSVELAAGHEQFF.

The chain is built from TRBV4-1 and TRBJ1-1, with 9 nucleotides matching TRBD1. The V gene's germline CDR1 is MGHRA and CDR2 YSYEKL. This CDR3 has 16 amino acids. The J segment lost 5 bases and the V segment lost 1 base, leaving 8 bases of the junction unmatched. The CDR3, as DNA: TGCGCCAGCAGCCAAGTGGCGGGACAGGGCGGGACTGAAGCTTTCTTT. This codes for CASSQVAGQGGTEAFF.

This clone was counted a few times. This sequence joins TRBV28 and TRBJ2-7; a possible D gene is TRBD1 (5 bases). This CDR3 comprises 16 residues. Germline CDR1 is MDHEN and CDR2 is SYDVKM. V dropped 2 bases and J dropped 3 bases, with 17 bases sitting between them. The CDR3 nucleotides read TGTGCCAGCAGTTTAACCCAACAGGCAGGTTACTACGAGCAGTACTTC. Translation gives CASSLTQQAGYYEQYF.

The genes are TRBV11-1 and TRBJ2-5; TRBD2 aligns across 12 bases. The germline V gene encodes CDR1 SGHAT and CDR2 FQDESV (reference sequence). V lost 1 base to trimming and J lost 5 bases; unmatched junction nucleotides: 8. This CDR3 is 17 amino acids long. The CDR3 sequence: CASSLVPTSGRMETQYF. The CDR3 coding sequence is TGTGCCAGCAGCTTAGTACCCACTAGCGGGAGGATGGAGACCCAGTACTTC.

This chain links TRBV19 with TRBJ1-2; D perhaps matches TRBD1 (5 bases). The CDR3 sequence is 16 residues long. V lost 5 bases to trimming and J lost 6 bases, with 22 bases between them. CDR1 is LNHDA and CDR2 is SQIVND in the germline V gene (reference sequence). CDR3 loop: CASSPLGGGGENGYTF. The CDR3 DNA follows: TGTGCCAGTAGTCCCCTTGGCGGGGGTGGAGAAAATGGCTACACCTTC.

This chain uses TRBV18 with TRBJ2-7; TRBD1 matches at 11 bases. The CDR3 spans 14 residues. With 3 bases clipped from V and 6 bases from J, the junction kept 4 bases outside the gene matches. From germline, CDR1 is KGHSH and CDR2 LQKENI. The CDR3 protein is CASSPGTGGLEQYF. The CDR3 nucleotides read TGTGCCAGCTCACCCGGGACAGGGGGTCTCGAGCAGTACTTC.

The chain couples TRBV7-2 to TRBJ2-1, with 8 bases identical to TRBD2. The CDR3 is made up of 15 amino acids. Germline CDR1 reads SGHTA; CDR2 reads FQGNSA. The trim removed 5 bases at V and 6 bases at J, leaving 9 bases unmatched. In nucleotides, the CDR3 is TGTGCCAGCAGCCCTCTCAGCGGGAGTGGCAATGAGCAGTTCTTC. Protein sequence: CASSPLSGSGNEQFF.

The genes are TRBV6-5 and TRBJ2-2; possibly TRBD2 for D (6 bases). V shed 8 bases and J shed 5 bases, with 18 bases lying between them. The CDR3 is made up of 15 amino acids. Germline values: CDR1 MNHEY, CDR2 SVGAGI. The CDR3 DNA sequence: TGTGCCAGCCGAACCGGGACTGAAAAGACCGGGGAGCTGTTTTTT. Translating it yields CASRTGTEKTGELFF.

V and J are TRBV5-6 and TRBJ1-1; D is undetermined. The CDR3 is 15 residues long. Trimming cost V 0 bases and J 4 bases, with 13 bases left between them. Germline CDR1 is SGHDT and CDR2 is YYEEEE. CDR3 protein: CASSLAAPGPTEAFF. For the CDR3, the DNA is TGTGCCAGCAGCTTGGCCGCGCCAGGCCCCACTGAAGCTTTCTTT.

This clone was observed a handful of times. The rearrangement links TRBV7-9 to TRBJ2-7; D may be TRBD1 (6 bases). V was cut by 1 base and J by 3 bases, with 10 bases left in between. CDR1 and CDR2 from the germline V gene are SEHNR and FQNEAQ (reference sequence). The CDR3 runs 14 residues. This chain's CDR3 is CASSLVTGGYEQYF. In DNA form, the CDR3 reads TGTGCCAGCAGCTTAGTGACAGGTGGCTACGAGCAGTACTTC.

This clone showed up just once. The V gene is TRBV5-6, the J gene TRBJ1-1; the D is unclear. The CDR3 length is 15 residues. V lost 0 bases to trimming and J lost 0 bases, with 9 bases between them. Germline CDR1 reads SGHDT; CDR2 reads YYEEEE. CDR3 loop: CASSLAGRMNTEAFF. The CDR3 region has the DNA TGTGCCAGCAGCTTGGCCGGCAGGATGAACACTGAAGCTTTCTTT.

The V call is TRBV30, the J call TRBJ2-5, with 9 bases identical to TRBD2. The junction had 3 bases not matched to a gene; V was cut back by 5 bases and J by 5 bases. Germline-derived CDR1 and CDR2 are GTSNPN and SVGIG (reference sequence). CDR3 length: 12 residues. CDR3 DNA sequence: TGTGCCTGGGGCGGGAGGGGGGAGACCCAGTACTTC. Translation gives CAWGGRGETQYF.

The chain couples TRBV5-6 to TRBJ1-1; D is perhaps TRBD1 (5 bases). Trimming pared 0 bases from V and 0 bases from J, leaving 9 bases between. The CDR3 sequence is 15 residues long. Germline-derived CDR1 and CDR2 are SGHDT and YYEEEE. CDR3: CASSLGRGMNTEAFF. For the CDR3, the DNA is TGTGCCAGCAGCTTGGGGCGGGGCATGAACACTGAAGCTTTCTTT.

This clone appeared a few times. The J gene is TRBJ2-7, the V gene TRBV6-5; D ambiguous. Germline CDR1 reads MNHEY; CDR2 reads SVGAGI. Between the trimmed V and J ends, which lost 6 bases and 2 bases, there was a span of 17 bases. The length of the CDR3 is 15 residues. CDR3 protein: CASRLTPAGPYEQYF. CDR3 sequence (DNA): TGTGCCAGCAGGCTCACTCCCGCCGGCCCCTACGAGCAGTACTTC.

The table lists this clone with a count of one. The V gene is TRBV6-6, the J gene TRBJ1-1, with D possibly TRBD1 on 5 matching bases. Germline V gene lookup returns CDR1 MNHNY and CDR2 SVGAGI (reference sequence). Trimming shortened V by 1 base and J by 5 bases, and 8 bases separated the two germline ends. The CDR3 consists of 13 residues. The CDR3 DNA reads as TGTGCCAGCAGTTACTTGGCAGGGACTGAAGCTTTCTTT. It translates to CASSYLAGTEAFF.